The present entry profiles one TCR beta chain with its context. Its antigen is unknown. RNA transcripts provided the source from which TCR beta CDR3 regions were amplified. A first-round RT-PCR of the TCR CDR3 used the HTBI primer set. Using its own MiXCR run on the multiplex PCR reads, TCRdb lists one record per CDR3 protein. The sample has approximately 690,000 distinct CDR3 sequences, less than 25% seen once. These data originate in a study of T cells in Graves' hyperthyroidism and ophthalmopathy. Study in general: Blood from the periphery was taken at initial diagnosis, before any treatment.

Study results and caveats: A model of 13 V-J pairs discriminated ophthalmopathy from stable hyperthyroidism.

Extraction of PBMCs used approximately 10 ml of fresh peripheral blood. V was clipped by 5 bases and J by 1 base, with 11 bases between them. This CDR3 is 14 amino acids long. The germline gives CDR1 SGHVS, CDR2 FNYEAQ. The receptor's source is a man aged 30 to 45 with Graves' ophthalmopathy. The sequencing input was blood. This chain connects TRBV7-6 to TRBJ2-5; tentative D call: TRBD1 (5 bases). The CDR3 sequence: CASSKGAVQETQYF. The CDR3 coding sequence is TGTGCCAGCAGCAAAGGGGCAGTCCAAGAGACCCAGTACTTC.